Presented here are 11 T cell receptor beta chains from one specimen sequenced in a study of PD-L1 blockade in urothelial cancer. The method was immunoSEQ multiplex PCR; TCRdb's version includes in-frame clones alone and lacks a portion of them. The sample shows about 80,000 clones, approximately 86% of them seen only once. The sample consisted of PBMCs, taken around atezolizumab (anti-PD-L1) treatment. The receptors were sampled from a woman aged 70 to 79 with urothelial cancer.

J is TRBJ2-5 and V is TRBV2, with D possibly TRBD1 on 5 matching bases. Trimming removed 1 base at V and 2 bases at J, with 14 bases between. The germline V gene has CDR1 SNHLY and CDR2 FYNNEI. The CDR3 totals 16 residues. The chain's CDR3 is CASSEGRVTEQETQYF. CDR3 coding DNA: TGTGCCAGCAGTGAAGGCCGGGTGACAGAGCAAGAGACCCAGTACTTC.

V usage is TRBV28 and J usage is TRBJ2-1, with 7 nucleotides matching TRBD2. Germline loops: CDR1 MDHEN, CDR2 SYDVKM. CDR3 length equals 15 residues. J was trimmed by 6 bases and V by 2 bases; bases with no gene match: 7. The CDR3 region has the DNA TGTGCCAGCAGTTTAAGCCTCAGCGGGGCCAATGAGCAGTTCTTC. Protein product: CASSLSLSGANEQFF. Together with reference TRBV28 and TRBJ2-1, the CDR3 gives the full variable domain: DVKVTQSSRYLVKRTGEKVFLECVQDMDHENMFWYRQDPGLGLRLIYFSYDVKMKEKGDIPEGYSVSREKKERFSLILESASTNQTSMYLCASSLSLSGANEQFFGPGTRLTVL.

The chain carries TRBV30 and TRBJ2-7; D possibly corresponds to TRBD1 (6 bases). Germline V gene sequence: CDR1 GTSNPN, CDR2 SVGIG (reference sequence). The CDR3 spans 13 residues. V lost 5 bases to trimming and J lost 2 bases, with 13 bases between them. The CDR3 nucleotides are TGTGCCTGGGCCGGGACAAGCCCCTACGAGCAGTACTTC. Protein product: CAWAGTSPYEQYF. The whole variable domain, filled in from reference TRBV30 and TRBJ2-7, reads SQTIHQWPATLVQPVGSPLSLECTVEGTSNPNLYWYRQAAGRGLQLLFYSVGIGQISSEVPQNLSASRPQDRQFILSSKKLLLSDSGFYLCAWAGTSPYEQYFGPGTRLTVT.

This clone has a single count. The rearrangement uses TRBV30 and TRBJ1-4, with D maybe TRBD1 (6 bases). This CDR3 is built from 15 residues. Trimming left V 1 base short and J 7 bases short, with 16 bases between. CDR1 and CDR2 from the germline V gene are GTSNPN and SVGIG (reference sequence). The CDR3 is CAWSEKGELFEKLFF. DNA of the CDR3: TGTGCCTGGAGTGAGAAGGGGGAATTATTTGAAAAACTGTTTTTT.

CDR3 region: CASREEGPRINSPLHF. Written as DNA, the CDR3 is TGTGCCAGCAGAGAGGAGGGTCCTCGGATTAATTCACCCCTCCACTTT. This sequence joins TRBV6-6 and TRBJ1-6; D is unclear. Germline V gene sequence: CDR1 MNHNY, CDR2 SVGAGI (reference sequence). V was shortened by 6 bases and J by 6 bases, with 18 bases between the two germline ends. The CDR3 totals 16 residues.

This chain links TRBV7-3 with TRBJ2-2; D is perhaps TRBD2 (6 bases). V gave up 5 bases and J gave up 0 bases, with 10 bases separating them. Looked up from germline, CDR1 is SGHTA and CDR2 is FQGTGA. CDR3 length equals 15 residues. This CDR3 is CASSISGPNTGELFF. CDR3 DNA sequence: TGTGCCAGCAGCATTAGCGGCCCGAACACCGGGGAGCTGTTTTTT.

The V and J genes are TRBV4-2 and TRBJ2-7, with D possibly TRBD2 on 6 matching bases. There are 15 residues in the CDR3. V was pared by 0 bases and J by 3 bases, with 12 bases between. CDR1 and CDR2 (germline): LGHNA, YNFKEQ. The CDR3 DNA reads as TGTGCCAGCAGCCAAGATCGGGAGAGGGGCTACGAGCAGTACTTC. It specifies CASSQDRERGYEQYF.

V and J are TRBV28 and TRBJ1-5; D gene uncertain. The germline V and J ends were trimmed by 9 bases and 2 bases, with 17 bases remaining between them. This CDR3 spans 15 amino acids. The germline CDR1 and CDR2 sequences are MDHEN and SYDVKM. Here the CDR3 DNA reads TGTGCCAGTACAGATGGAAAGCGGGGCAATCAGCCCCAGCATTTT. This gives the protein CASTDGKRGNQPQHF.

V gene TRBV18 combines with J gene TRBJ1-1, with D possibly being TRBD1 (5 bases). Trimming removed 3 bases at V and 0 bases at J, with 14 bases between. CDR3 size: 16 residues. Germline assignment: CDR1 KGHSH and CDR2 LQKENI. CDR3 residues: CASSPIQGPMNTEAFF. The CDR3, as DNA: TGTGCCAGCTCACCTATTCAGGGTCCCATGAACACTGAAGCTTTCTTT.

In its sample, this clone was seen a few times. The CDR3 loop reads CASSPGQVSFGYTF. CDR3 in DNA: TGTGCCAGCAGTCCCGGACAGGTCTCCTTTGGCTACACCTTC. The chain is built from TRBV28 and TRBJ1-2, with TRBD1 matching over 7 bases. The ends lost 5 bases at V and 7 bases at J; junction bases unmatched: 10. The V gene's germline CDR1 is MDHEN and CDR2 SYDVKM. The length of the CDR3 is 14 residues.

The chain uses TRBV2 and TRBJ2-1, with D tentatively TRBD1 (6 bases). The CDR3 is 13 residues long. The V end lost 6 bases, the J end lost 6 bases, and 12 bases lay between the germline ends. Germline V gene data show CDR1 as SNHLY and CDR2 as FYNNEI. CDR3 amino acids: CASSYTTGNEQFF. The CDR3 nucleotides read TGTGCCAGCAGCTACACGACAGGCAATGAGCAGTTCTTC.